This T cell receptor beta chain was sequenced in a study of multiple sclerosis patients with progressive multifocal leukoencephalopathy. Using immunoSEQ multiplex PCR, the repertoire was profiled, and TCRdb retains in-frame clones only, with some absent. This table holds 25,000 to 30,000 clones, approximately 85% found once. This CDR3 contains 14 residues. Trimming took 5 bases from V and 2 from J, leaving 11 bases between them. Germline V gene lookup returns CDR1 SGHTA and CDR2 FQGTGA. This sample's time point: time of PML onset. Natalizumab-treated patients developed PML between roughly 15 and 60 months into natalizumab therapy. T3 blood samples were collected at the time of PML onset.

Sequencing used PBMCs, obtained from a patient treated with natalizumab. The rearrangement links TRBV7-3 to TRBJ2-3, with D perhaps matching TRBD1 (5 bases). This sequence originates from a woman aged 30 to 39 with progressive multifocal leukoencephalopathy. The DNA for the CDR3 is TGTGCCAGCAGCCCGACAGCCCACACAGATACGCAGTATTTT. Its protein is CASSPTAHTDTQYF.